The 9 T cell receptor beta chains reported below all come from one sample, sequenced in a study of blood T cells in healthy people across ages. The authors ran a second PCR of 7 to 11 cycles using a sample-barcoded 5' primer and a J-beta primer mix. TCRdb passed the 5' RACE reads through MiXCR, listing each CDR3 protein once. The sample holds about 570,000 distinct CDR3 sequences, about a quarter seen once. The sample also formed part of further work on T cells of mothers and their children.

Sequencing was performed on blood. The receptor set was obtained from a boy younger than 10 in good health.

The V gene is TRBV24-1, the J gene TRBJ2-3; 11 positions agree with TRBD2. J was trimmed by 2 bases and V by 9 bases; bases with no gene match: 9. Germline CDR1 reads KGHDR; CDR2 reads SFDVKD. The CDR3 is made up of 16 amino acids. CDR3 protein: CATSPGTSGLTDTQYF. CDR3 DNA: TGTGCCACCTCCCCGGGGACTAGCGGACTCACAGATACGCAGTATTTT.

This clonotype was seen a handful of times. The chain links TRBV9 to TRBJ2-7; D may be TRBD1 (5 bases). The J call may be wrong; the DNA end is better matched by TRBJ2-1. CDR3 length equals 15 residues. CDR1 is SGDLS, CDR2 YYNGEE, per germline. The CDR3 protein is CASSVKGMTYNEQFF. The CDR3 nucleotides are TGTGCCAGCAGCGTGAAGGGGATGACCTACAATGAGCAGTTCTTC.

The chain is built from TRBV20-1 and TRBJ1-2; D call uncertain. This CDR3 spans 12 amino acids. Germline loops: CDR1 DFQATT, CDR2 SNEGSKA (reference sequence). V lost 3 bases to trimming and J lost 6 bases, with 11 bases between them. The CDR3 nucleotides read TGCAGTGCTAGTTTACGGGATCATGGCTACACCTTC. This gives the protein CSASLRDHGYTF.

The chain employs TRBV27 and TRBJ1-3; D is undetermined. The CDR3 runs to 14 residues. V was shortened by 5 bases and J by 0 bases, with 8 bases between the two germline ends. Per the germline V gene, CDR1 is MNHEY and CDR2 is SMNVEV (reference sequence). CDR3 in DNA: TGTGCCAGCAGTCCGGATATCTCTGGAAACACCATATATTTT. Its translation is CASSPDISGNTIYF.

V usage is TRBV6-2 or TRBV6-3 and J usage is TRBJ2-7; 11 bases match TRBD2. This CDR3 has 16 amino acids. Germline V lookup: CDR1 MNHEY, CDR2 SVGEGT. The junction had 9 bases not matched to a gene; V was cut back by 4 bases and J by 4 bases. The chain's CDR3 is CASSSGTSGGGYEQYF. CDR3 nucleotide sequence: TGTGCCAGCAGTTCCGGGACTAGCGGAGGAGGATACGAGCAGTACTTC.

There are many counts of this clonotype. The chain uses TRBV28 and TRBJ2-2, with a possible D match to TRBD2 (6 bases). CDR1 is MDHEN, CDR2 SYDVKM, per germline. This CDR3 is 13 amino acids long. The CDR3: CVVFSGNTGELFF. The CDR3 nucleotides read TGTGTCGTATTTAGCGGGAACACCGGGGAGCTGTTTTTT.

This chain connects TRBV3-1 to TRBJ2-3; TRBD2 aligns across 9 bases. Germline lookup yields CDR1 LGHDT and CDR2 YNNKEL (reference sequence). CDR3 length: 17 amino acids. J lost 1 base, V lost 6 bases, and 11 bases had no gene match. This chain's CDR3 is CASRVGLASRRTDTQYF. In DNA form, the CDR3 reads TGTGCCAGCAGAGTCGGACTAGCGAGTCGGCGCACAGATACGCAGTATTTT.

The chain recombines TRBV6-5 with TRBJ2-5; a possible D gene is TRBD1 (5 bases). Trimming took off 6 bases at V and 2 bases at J, with 16 bases between the two ends. Germline V gene data show CDR1 as MNHEY and CDR2 as SVGAGI. This CDR3 region has 15 residues. The CDR3, as DNA: TGTGCCAGCAGCCTCGGGCCCAGGGTTCAAGAGACCCAGTACTTC. It codes for CASSLGPRVQETQYF.

This clonotype was detected only a few times. This chain uses TRBV6-2 or TRBV6-3 with TRBJ1-2, with D tentatively TRBD1 (5 bases). The V and J ends lost 6 bases and 6 bases respectively, with 20 bases between them. The CDR3 has 15 residues. Germline lookup yields CDR1 MNHEY and CDR2 SVGEGT. In DNA, the CDR3 is TGTGCCAGCAGACAGACCCGGGGGGGAACGGATGGCTACACCTTC. Amino acids: CASRQTRGGTDGYTF.